This is a list of T cell receptor beta chains from one sample in a study of blood T cell repertoires in COVID-19. Produced via immunoSEQ multiplex PCR; TCRdb's table is partial and in-frame only. The sample holds almost 350,000 clones; roughly 87% are singletons and the top ten take approximately 4.1%. Material for sequencing was peripheral blood. The source is a woman aged 60-75 years with COVID-19, enrolled during active disease. Both conserved end residues are trimmed from each CDR3. A clone size is listed for some rows: how often the clone was seen (once, few, many), or a class if it is expanded.

V gene: TRBV21-1; J gene: TRBJ1-1; CDR3 length: 15; clone size: NA; CDR3 protein: ASSKYPRVETDTEAF
V gene: TRBV25-1; J gene: TRBJ2-2; CDR3 length: 13; clone size: NA; CDR3 protein: ASSKDSANTGELF
V gene: TRBV9; J gene: TRBJ1-3; CDR3 length: 14; clone size: NA; CDR3 protein: ASSVGNRMTGNTIY
V gene: TRBV5-1; J gene: TRBJ1-5; CDR3 length: 12; clone size: few; CDR3 protein: ASSLQGDNQPQH
V gene: TRBV30; J gene: TRBJ1-2; CDR3 length: 11; clone size: NA; CDR3 protein: AWSRQAYDGYT
V gene: TRBV19; J gene: TRBJ1-5; CDR3 length: 10; clone size: NA; CDR3 protein: ASERGWQPQH
V gene: TRBV5-1; J gene: TRBJ2-1; CDR3 length: 13; clone size: once; CDR3 protein: ASSFLSGTYNEQF
V gene: TRBV2; J gene: TRBJ1-2; CDR3 length: 13; clone size: NA; CDR3 protein: ASSTWEGQNYGYT
V gene: TRBV27; J gene: TRBJ1-2; CDR3 length: 12; clone size: NA; CDR3 protein: ASSLSGPRYGYT
V gene: TRBV2; J gene: TRBJ1-4; CDR3 length: 16; clone size: NA; CDR3 protein: ASRRMGRQGAANEKLF
V gene: TRBV19; J gene: TRBJ2-7; CDR3 length: 11; clone size: NA; CDR3 protein: ASSIRDSYEQY
V gene: TRBV5-1; J gene: TRBJ1-4; CDR3 length: 12; clone size: NA; CDR3 protein: ASSLGPGGEKLF
V gene: TRBV7-3; J gene: TRBJ2-2; CDR3 length: 15; clone size: NA; CDR3 protein: ASSPPGGGGNTGELF
V gene: TRBV10-3; J gene: TRBJ2-5; CDR3 length: 15; clone size: NA; CDR3 protein: AISEGRVAGPQETQY
V gene: TRBV6-5; J gene: TRBJ2-7; CDR3 length: 12; clone size: NA; CDR3 protein: ASSYSKRVVEQY
V gene: TRBV12-3/TRBV12-4; J gene: TRBJ1-1; CDR3 length: 10; clone size: NA; CDR3 protein: ASTSGTTEAF
V gene: TRBV7-2; J gene: TRBJ2-7; CDR3 length: 13; clone size: NA; CDR3 protein: ASSSDGTGGYEQY